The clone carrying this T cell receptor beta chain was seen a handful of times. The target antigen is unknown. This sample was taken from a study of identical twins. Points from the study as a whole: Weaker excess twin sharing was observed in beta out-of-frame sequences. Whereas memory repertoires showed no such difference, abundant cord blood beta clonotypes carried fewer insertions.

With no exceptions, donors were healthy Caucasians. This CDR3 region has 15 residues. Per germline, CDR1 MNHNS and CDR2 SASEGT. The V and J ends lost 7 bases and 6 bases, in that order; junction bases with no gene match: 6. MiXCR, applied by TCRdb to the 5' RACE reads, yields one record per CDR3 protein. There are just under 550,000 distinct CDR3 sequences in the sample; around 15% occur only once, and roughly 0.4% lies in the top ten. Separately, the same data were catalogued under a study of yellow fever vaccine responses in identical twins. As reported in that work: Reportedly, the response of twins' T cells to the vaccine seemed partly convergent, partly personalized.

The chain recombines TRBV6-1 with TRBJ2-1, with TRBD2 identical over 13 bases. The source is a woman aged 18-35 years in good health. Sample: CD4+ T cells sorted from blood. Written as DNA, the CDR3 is TGTGCCAGCAAGACCGGGACTAGCGGGGCCAATGAGCAGTTCTTC. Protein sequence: CASKTGTSGANEQFF.